Presented here are 9 T cell receptor beta chains from one specimen sequenced in a study of shared clonotypes between healthy human individuals (dated by TCRdb to the early 2020s). Receptor amplification or capture employed the immunoSEQ multiplex PCR assay. The clones in this table, taken by TCRdb from immuneACCESS, are in-frame only. Not every clone is retained; where verified, under half of the shortfall comes from an unresolved V gene, and the cause of the rest is unknown. Within this sample are roughly 640,000 clones, with around 72% of them counted one time only. Under 2% of the sample is held by the ten biggest clonotypes. Sequenced material: memory CD4+ T cells sorted from blood. Read against the paper, the sample's cell subset or site label means: CD45RA-negative fraction. The receptors shown here come from a woman aged 25-40 years in good health.

V is TRBV7-2 and J is TRBJ2-7; 8 bases are a match to TRBD2. V shed 3 bases and J 4 bases; nucleotides not matched to a gene: 5. The CDR3 contains 14 residues. CDR1 SGHTA and CDR2 FQGNSA come from the germline V gene. CDR3: CASSFPAGAYEQYF. CDR3 nucleotides: TGTGCCAGCAGCTTCCCAGCGGGGGCTTACGAGCAGTACTTC.

V and J are TRBV19 and TRBJ2-7; D possibly matches TRBD1 or TRBD2 (5 bases each). Trimming left V 5 bases short and J 4 bases short, with 15 bases between. Germline CDR1 is LNHDA and CDR2 is SQIVND (reference sequence). This CDR3 has 14 amino acids. CDR3 coding DNA: TGTGCCAGTAGTCGGACAATGCGGGTGTACGAGCAGTACTTC. Its protein product is CASSRTMRVYEQYF.

The rearrangement links TRBV11-2 to TRBJ2-2; 11 positions agree with TRBD2. V was pared by 4 bases and J by 3 bases, with 10 bases of the junction left unmatched. The CDR3 consists of 18 residues. CDR1 SGHAT and CDR2 FQNNGV come from the germline V gene. The CDR3, as DNA: TGTGCCAGCAGCTCGGGACTAGCGGACTCACGGTACACCGGGGAGCTGTTTTTT. It encodes CASSSGLADSRYTGELFF.

The chain employs TRBV5-1 and TRBJ2-5; 7 bases are a match to TRBD1. The CDR3 contains 13 residues. V lost 4 bases to trimming and J lost 4 bases; unmatched junction nucleotides: 4. Germline CDR1 SGHRS, CDR2 YFSETQ. CDR3 DNA sequence: TGCGCCAGCAGCGGGAACAGGGGAGAGACCCAGTACTTC. This encodes CASSGNRGETQYF.

This chain connects TRBV10-1 to TRBJ2-7, with D possibly being TRBD1 (6 bases). V shed 5 bases and J shed 3 bases, with 11 bases lying between them. CDR1 and CDR2 from the germline V gene are WNHNN and SYGVQD (reference sequence). CDR3 size: 13 residues. The CDR3 sequence is CASSKQGNYEQYF. In DNA form, the CDR3 reads TGCGCCAGCAGTAAACAGGGAAACTACGAGCAGTACTTC.

This clone was seen just once. The chain uses TRBV28 and TRBJ1-4, with D tentatively TRBD1 (5 bases). The V end lost 3 bases, the J end lost 10 bases, and 18 bases lay between the germline ends. From germline, CDR1 is MDHEN and CDR2 SYDVKM. This CDR3 is built from 15 residues. Here the CDR3 reads CASSFVGARDGKLFF. CDR3 DNA sequence: TGTGCCAGCAGTTTCGTAGGGGCCAGGGATGGAAAACTGTTTTTT.

On this clone itself: A much larger clonotype is one base distant, so this may be a read error. V and J are TRBV7-2 and TRBJ1-5; 7 bases map to TRBD1. The CDR3 is 15 residues long. With V trimmed by 3 bases and J by 2 bases, 4 bases remained unmatched. Germline lookup yields CDR1 SGHTA and CDR2 FQGNSA. In nucleotides, the CDR3 is TGTGCCAGCAGCTTGAACAGGGGAGGCAATCAGCCCCAGCATTTT. Amino acids: CASSLNRGGNQPQHF.

The chain links TRBV30 to TRBJ2-1; a possible D gene is TRBD2 (5 bases). The CDR3 consists of 15 residues. In germline, CDR1 is GTSNPN, CDR2 SVGIG (reference sequence). Trimming shortened V by 6 bases and J by 15 bases, and 30 bases separated the two germline ends. The CDR3 DNA is TGTGCCTGCCTTCTCCAGGCGGGTCTCTCCTACGGTTGGTTCTTC. Protein product: CACLLQAGLSYGWFF.

This clone was seen once. This chain links TRBV19 with TRBJ2-7; TRBD1 matches 8 bases. The germline CDR1 and CDR2 sequences are LNHDA and SQIVND (reference sequence). J lost 4 bases, V lost 3 bases, and 11 bases had no gene match. CDR3 length equals 16 residues. CDR3 in amino acids: CASSIRSGGDSYEQYF. The DNA for the CDR3 is TGTGCCAGTAGTATCCGGTCAGGGGGCGATAGTTACGAGCAGTACTTC.